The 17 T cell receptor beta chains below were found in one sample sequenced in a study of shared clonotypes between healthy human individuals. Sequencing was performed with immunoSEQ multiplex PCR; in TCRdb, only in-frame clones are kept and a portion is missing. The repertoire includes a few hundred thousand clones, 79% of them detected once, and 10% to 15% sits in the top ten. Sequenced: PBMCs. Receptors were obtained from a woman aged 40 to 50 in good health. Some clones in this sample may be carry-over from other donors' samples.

The CDR3 coding sequence is TGTGCCAGCAGCCTTTTCTTCGGACGGAGCACAGATACGCAGTATTTT. Protein product: CASSLFFGRSTDTQYF. J is TRBJ2-3 and V is TRBV11-1, with D unclear. This CDR3 is 16 amino acids long. The V gene's germline CDR1 is SGHAT and CDR2 FQDESV (reference sequence). The ends were cut back, 5 bases at V and 0 bases at J, with 15 bases in the middle. Based on the CDR3 plus reference TRBV11-1 and TRBJ2-3, the full variable domain is EAEVAQSPRYKITEKSQAVAFWCDPISGHATLYWYRQILGQGPELLVQFQDESVVDDSQLPKDRFSAERLKGVDSTLKIQPAELGDSAMYLCASSLFFGRSTDTQYFGPGTRLTVL.

CDR3 sequence reads: CASSLGYAGVTDTQYF. CDR3 nucleotide sequence: TGTGCCAGCAGCTTGGGATACGCAGGGGTGACAGATACGCAGTATTTT. J is TRBJ2-3 and V is TRBV5-6; D is possibly TRBD1 (6 bases). V lost 0 bases and J lost 3, with 14 bases in between. CDR1 and CDR2 (germline): SGHDT, YYEEEE. CDR3 length equals 16 residues.

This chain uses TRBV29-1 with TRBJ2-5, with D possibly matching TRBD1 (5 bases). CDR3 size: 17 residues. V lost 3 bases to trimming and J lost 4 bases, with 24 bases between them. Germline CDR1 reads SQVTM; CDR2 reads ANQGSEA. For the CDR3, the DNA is TGCAGCGTTGATGGCCCCCGTCGGCAGGGCGTACGAGAGACCCAGTACTTC. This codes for CSVDGPRRQGVRETQYF. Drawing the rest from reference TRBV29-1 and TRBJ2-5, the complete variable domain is SAVISQKPSRDICQRGTSLTIQCQVDSQVTMMFWYRQQPGQSLTLIATANQGSEATYESGFVIDKFPISRPNLTFSTLTVSNMSPEDSSIYLCSVDGPRRQGVRETQYFGPGTRLLVL.

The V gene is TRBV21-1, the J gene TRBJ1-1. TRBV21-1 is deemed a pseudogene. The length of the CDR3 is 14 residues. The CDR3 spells CASSTETVNTEAFF. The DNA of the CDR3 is TGTGCCAGCAGCACAGAGACCGTAAACACTGAAGCTTTCTTT.

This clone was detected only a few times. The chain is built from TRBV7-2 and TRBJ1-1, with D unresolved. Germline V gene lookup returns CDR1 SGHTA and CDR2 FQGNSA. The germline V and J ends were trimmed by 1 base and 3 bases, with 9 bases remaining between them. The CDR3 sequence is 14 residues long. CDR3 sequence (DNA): TGTGCCAGCAGCTTAGGGTGGAGGGACACTGAAGCTTTCTTT. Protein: CASSLGWRDTEAFF.

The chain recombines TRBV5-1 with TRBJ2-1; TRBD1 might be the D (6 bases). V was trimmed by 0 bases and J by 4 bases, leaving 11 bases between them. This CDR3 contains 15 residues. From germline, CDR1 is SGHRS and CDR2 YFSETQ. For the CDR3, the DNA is TGCGCCAGCAGCTTGGGACAGGCCCCTTACAATGAGCAGTTCTTC. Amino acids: CASSLGQAPYNEQFF. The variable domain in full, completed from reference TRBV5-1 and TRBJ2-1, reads KAGVTQTPRYLIKTRGQQVTLSCSPISGHRSVSWYQQTPGQGLQFLFEYFSETQRNKGNFPGRFSGRQFSNSRSEMNVSTLELGDSALYLCASSLGQAPYNEQFFGPGTRLTVL.

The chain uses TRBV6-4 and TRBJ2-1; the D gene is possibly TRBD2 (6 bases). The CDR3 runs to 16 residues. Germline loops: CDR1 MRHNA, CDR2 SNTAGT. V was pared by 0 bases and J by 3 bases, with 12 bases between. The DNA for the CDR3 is TGTGCCAGCAGTGACTCTTCGGTAGCGGACTACAATGAGCAGTTCTTC. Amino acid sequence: CASSDSSVADYNEQFF.

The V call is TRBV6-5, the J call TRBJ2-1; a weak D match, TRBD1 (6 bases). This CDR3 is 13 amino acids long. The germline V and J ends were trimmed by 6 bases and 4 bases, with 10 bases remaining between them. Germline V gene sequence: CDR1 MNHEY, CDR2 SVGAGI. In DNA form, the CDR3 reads TGTGCCAGCAGCCCCGGGACATACAATGAGCAGTTCTTC. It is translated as CASSPGTYNEQFF.

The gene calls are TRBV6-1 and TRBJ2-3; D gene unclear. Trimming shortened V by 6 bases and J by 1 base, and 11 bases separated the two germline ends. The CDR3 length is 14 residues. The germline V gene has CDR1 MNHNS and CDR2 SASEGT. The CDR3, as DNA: TGTGCCAGCAGGGTAGGAAGGGGCACAGATACGCAGTATTTT. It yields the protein CASRVGRGTDTQYF.

The CDR3 DNA is TGTGCCAGCAAGTGGAAGTACGGCACTGAAGCTTTCTTT. Its protein is CASKWKYGTEAFF. The V gene is TRBV2, the J gene TRBJ1-1; D is uncertain. Trimming pared 7 bases from V and 4 bases from J, leaving 13 bases between. This CDR3 contains 13 residues. The germline V gene encodes CDR1 SNHLY and CDR2 FYNNEI.

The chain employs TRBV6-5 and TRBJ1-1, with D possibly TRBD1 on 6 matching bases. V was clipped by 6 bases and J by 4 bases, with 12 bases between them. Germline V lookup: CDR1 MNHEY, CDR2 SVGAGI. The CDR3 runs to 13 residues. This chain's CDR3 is CASSGNRATEAFF. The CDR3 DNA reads TGTGCCAGCAGCGGCAACAGGGCCACTGAAGCTTTCTTT.

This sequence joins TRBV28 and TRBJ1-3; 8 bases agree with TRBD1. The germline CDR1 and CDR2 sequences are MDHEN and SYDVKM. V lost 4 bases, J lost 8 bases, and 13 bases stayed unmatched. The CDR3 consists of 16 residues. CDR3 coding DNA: TGTGCCAGCAGTTCGGTAACAGGGGGAATCGGGGACACCATATATTTT. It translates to CASSSVTGGIGDTIYF. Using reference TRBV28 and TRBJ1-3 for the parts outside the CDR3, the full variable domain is DVKVTQSSRYLVKRTGEKVFLECVQDMDHENMFWYRQDPGLGLRLIYFSYDVKMKEKGDIPEGYSVSREKKERFSLILESASTNQTSMYLCASSSVTGGIGDTIYFGEGSWLTVV.

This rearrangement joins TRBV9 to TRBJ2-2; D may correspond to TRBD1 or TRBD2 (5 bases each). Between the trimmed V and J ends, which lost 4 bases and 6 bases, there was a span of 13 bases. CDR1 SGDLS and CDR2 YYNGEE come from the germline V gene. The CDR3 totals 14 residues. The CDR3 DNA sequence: TGTGCCAGCAGCTCCACGGGGCCAGCCGGGGAGCTGTTTTTT. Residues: CASSSTGPAGELFF.

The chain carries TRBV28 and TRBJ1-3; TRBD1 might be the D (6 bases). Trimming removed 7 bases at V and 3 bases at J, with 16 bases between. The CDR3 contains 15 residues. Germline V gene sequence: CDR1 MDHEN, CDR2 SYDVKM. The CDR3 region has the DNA TGTGCCAGCAAGGGGGGCCTGGAGGGTGGAAACACCATATATTTT. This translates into CASKGGLEGGNTIYF.

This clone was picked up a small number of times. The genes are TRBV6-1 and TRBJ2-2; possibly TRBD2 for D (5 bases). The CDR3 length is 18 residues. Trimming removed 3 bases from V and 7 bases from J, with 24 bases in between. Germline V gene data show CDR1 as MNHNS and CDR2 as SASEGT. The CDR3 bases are TGTGCCAGCAGTGATAGGAGGAGCCCGCTGAGGTTCCACGGGGAGCTGTTTTTT. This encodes CASSDRRSPLRFHGELFF.

Here the CDR3 DNA reads TGTGCCAGCAGCGAAGGGGGGCTCGCGAACACCGGGGAGCTGTTTTTT. Protein: CASSEGGLANTGELFF. The chain has TRBV14 and TRBJ2-2, with D perhaps being TRBD1 or TRBD2 (6 bases each). CDR1 SGHDN and CDR2 FVKESK come from the germline V gene. Trimming took 5 bases from V and 0 from J, leaving 13 bases between them. The CDR3 is made up of 16 amino acids. Combining the CDR3 with reference TRBV14 and TRBJ2-2 gives the whole variable domain EAGVTQFPSHSVIEKGQTVTLRCDPISGHDNLYWYRRVMGKEIKFLLHFVKESKQDESGMPNNRFLAERTGGTYSTLKVQPAELEDSGVYFCASSEGGLANTGELFFGEGSRLTVL.

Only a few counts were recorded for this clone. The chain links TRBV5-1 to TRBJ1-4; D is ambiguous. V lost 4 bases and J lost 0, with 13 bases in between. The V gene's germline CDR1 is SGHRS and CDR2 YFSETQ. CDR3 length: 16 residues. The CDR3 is CASSPGSVATNEKLFF. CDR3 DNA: TGCGCCAGCAGCCCCGGCTCGGTTGCAACTAATGAAAAACTGTTTTTT. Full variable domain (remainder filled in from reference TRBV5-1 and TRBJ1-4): KAGVTQTPRYLIKTRGQQVTLSCSPISGHRSVSWYQQTPGQGLQFLFEYFSETQRNKGNFPGRFSGRQFSNSRSEMNVSTLELGDSALYLCASSPGSVATNEKLFFGSGTQLSVL.